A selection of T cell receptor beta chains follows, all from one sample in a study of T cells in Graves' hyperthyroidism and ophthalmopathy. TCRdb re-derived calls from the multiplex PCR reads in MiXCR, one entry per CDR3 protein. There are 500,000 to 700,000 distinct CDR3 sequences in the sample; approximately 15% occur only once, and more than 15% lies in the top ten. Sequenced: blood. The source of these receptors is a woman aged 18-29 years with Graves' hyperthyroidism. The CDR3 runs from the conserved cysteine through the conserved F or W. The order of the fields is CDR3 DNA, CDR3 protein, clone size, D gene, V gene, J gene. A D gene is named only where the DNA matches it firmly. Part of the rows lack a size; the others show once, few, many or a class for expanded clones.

CDR3nt: TGCGCCAGCAGCCACGAAACCGTCACAGGGATCTATGGCTACAGCTTC; CDR3aa: CASSHETVTGIYGYSF; abundance: -; d_gene: -; v_gene: TRBV4-3; j_gene: TRBJ1-2
CDR3nt: TGTGCCAGCAGCTTCTCAGGTTACGATACGCAGTATTTT; CDR3aa: CASSFSGYDTQYF; abundance: -; d_gene: -; v_gene: TRBV7-9; j_gene: TRBJ2-3
CDR3nt: TGCAGTGCTAAGCCTTCGACAGGGGCCAACTATGGCTACACCTTC; CDR3aa: CSAKPSTGANYGYTF; abundance: many; d_gene: TRBD1; v_gene: TRBV20-1; j_gene: TRBJ1-2
CDR3nt: TGTGCCAGCAGTGAAGGACTAGTCGATATCACAGATACGCAGTATTTT; CDR3aa: CASSEGLVDITDTQYF; abundance: -; d_gene: -; v_gene: TRBV6-1; j_gene: TRBJ2-3
CDR3nt: TGTGCCAGCAGCCGTGGGGGACTAGCGGGGGACGAGCAGTACTTC; CDR3aa: CASSRGGLAGDEQYF; abundance: few; d_gene: TRBD2; v_gene: TRBV7-9; j_gene: TRBJ2-7
CDR3nt: TGTGCCAGCAGCTTTGGACAGGACCCCTACAATGAGCAGTTCTTC; CDR3aa: CASSFGQDPYNEQFF; abundance: -; d_gene: TRBD1; v_gene: TRBV5-5; j_gene: TRBJ2-1
CDR3nt: TGCGCCAGCAGTGAGTCCTTAGGGGCATCCACAGATACGCAGTATTTT; CDR3aa: CASSESLGASTDTQYF; abundance: -; d_gene: -; v_gene: TRBV10-1; j_gene: TRBJ2-3
CDR3nt: TGTGCCAGCCGGGGGGGAAGGGCGGCGCCATCGGCGAACACCGGGGAGCTGTTTTTT; CDR3aa: CASRGGRAAPSANTGELFF; abundance: -; d_gene: TRBD2; v_gene: TRBV12-3/TRBV12-4; j_gene: TRBJ2-2
CDR3nt: TGCAGTGCTAGTCCTGGGACAGGGGACTGGGAGACCCAGTACTTC; CDR3aa: CSASPGTGDWETQYF; abundance: -; d_gene: TRBD1; v_gene: TRBV20-1; j_gene: TRBJ2-5
CDR3nt: TGTGCCAGCACCCCGATTAACAGTTCGACCGGGGAGCTGTTTTTT; CDR3aa: CASTPINSSTGELFF; abundance: few; d_gene: -; v_gene: TRBV2; j_gene: TRBJ2-2
CDR3nt: TGTGCCAGCAGGGCAGGGTATTATGGCTACACCTTC; CDR3aa: CASRAGYYGYTF; abundance: -; d_gene: -; v_gene: TRBV6-1; j_gene: TRBJ1-2
CDR3nt: TGTGCCACCAGTGATAGGATAGCGGGATTTCGAAAGACAGATACGCAGTATTTT; CDR3aa: CATSDRIAGFRKTDTQYF; abundance: -; d_gene: TRBD2; v_gene: TRBV24-1; j_gene: TRBJ2-3
CDR3nt: TGTGCCAGCAGTTTAGGGGGGGAGGAGACCCCGTACTTC; CDR3aa: CASSLGGEETPYF; abundance: once; d_gene: TRBD2; v_gene: TRBV28; j_gene: TRBJ2-5
CDR3nt: TGTGCCAGCTTAGCACGGGACGGACGAGGGGAAGAGACCCAGTACTTC; CDR3aa: CASLARDGRGEETQYF; abundance: many; d_gene: -; v_gene: TRBV2; j_gene: TRBJ2-5
CDR3nt: TGTGCCAGCAGCTTAGAAGTTAGTATATCACATGAGCAGTTCTTC; CDR3aa: CASSLEVSISHEQFF; abundance: many; d_gene: -; v_gene: TRBV7-2; j_gene: TRBJ2-1
CDR3nt: TGTGCCAGCGCGGTTAGGGTAGACGAGCAGTACTTC; CDR3aa: CASAVRVDEQYF; abundance: few; d_gene: -; v_gene: TRBV28; j_gene: TRBJ2-7
CDR3nt: TGTGCCAGCAGCTTAGTGGCGGGACCGAACACCGGGGAGCTGTTTTTT; CDR3aa: CASSLVAGPNTGELFF; abundance: few; d_gene: -; v_gene: TRBV7-2; j_gene: TRBJ2-2
CDR3nt: TGCAGTGCGTCGACAGGGATTAGCAATCAGCCCCAGCATTTT; CDR3aa: CSASTGISNQPQHF; abundance: -; d_gene: TRBD1; v_gene: TRBV20-1; j_gene: TRBJ1-5
CDR3nt: TGCGCCAGCAGCCCTCGGGGGGGGTACACAGATACGCAGTATTTT; CDR3aa: CASSPRGGYTDTQYF; abundance: -; d_gene: TRBD2; v_gene: TRBV5-1; j_gene: TRBJ2-3
CDR3nt: TGTGCCTCCACAGACAGGGGGCAGTTAGATACGCAGTATTTT; CDR3aa: CASTDRGQLDTQYF; abundance: many; d_gene: TRBD1; v_gene: TRBV12-3/TRBV12-4; j_gene: TRBJ2-3
CDR3nt: TGCGCCAGCAGCTTAATATTACGGCAGGGCGGAGGAAAGACCCAGTACTTC; CDR3aa: CASSLILRQGGGKTQYF; abundance: few; d_gene: -; v_gene: TRBV5-1; j_gene: TRBJ2-5
CDR3nt: TGTGCCTGGAGTGTGGGTGAGGGGGGGCTACCGAATGAGCAGTTCTTC; CDR3aa: CAWSVGEGGLPNEQFF; abundance: -; d_gene: -; v_gene: TRBV30; j_gene: TRBJ2-1
CDR3nt: TGTGCCTGGAACAGGCAGACTAATCAGCCCCAGCATTTT; CDR3aa: CAWNRQTNQPQHF; abundance: many; d_gene: -; v_gene: TRBV30; j_gene: TRBJ1-5
CDR3nt: TGTGCCAGCAGACCTCTACCGGGACTAGCGGGAGGAGAGACCCAGTACTTC; CDR3aa: CASRPLPGLAGGETQYF; abundance: many; d_gene: TRBD2; v_gene: TRBV6-1; j_gene: TRBJ2-5
CDR3nt: TGTGCCAGCAGCTTCCATAGCGGGAGTTACCAAGAGACCCAGTACTTC; CDR3aa: CASSFHSGSYQETQYF; abundance: -; d_gene: TRBD2; v_gene: TRBV7-2; j_gene: TRBJ2-5
CDR3nt: TGTGCCAGCAGCCCACCGGGACTAGCGGGTTACCAAGAGACCCAGTACTTC; CDR3aa: CASSPPGLAGYQETQYF; abundance: many; d_gene: TRBD2; v_gene: TRBV7-6; j_gene: TRBJ2-5
CDR3nt: TGTGCCAGTAGTCACACAGGGGAGGCTGGCTACACCTTC; CDR3aa: CASSHTGEAGYTF; abundance: -; d_gene: TRBD1; v_gene: TRBV19; j_gene: TRBJ1-2
CDR3nt: TGTGCCAGCAGTGGCGGGACAGGGGATGGCTACACCTTC; CDR3aa: CASSGGTGDGYTF; abundance: few; d_gene: TRBD1; v_gene: TRBV28; j_gene: TRBJ1-2
CDR3nt: TGTGCCAGCAGTGGGGGACAGGGGCGCTCACTTGTCTACGAGCAGTACTTC; CDR3aa: CASSGGQGRSLVYEQYF; abundance: -; d_gene: TRBD1; v_gene: TRBV6-1; j_gene: TRBJ2-7
CDR3nt: TGTGCCAGCAGTCCACACGGACAGGGTGGGGACCCAGATACGCAGTATTTT; CDR3aa: CASSPHGQGGDPDTQYF; abundance: many; d_gene: TRBD1; v_gene: TRBV12-3/TRBV12-4; j_gene: TRBJ2-3
CDR3nt: TGCAGCGTTGAACCAAGTAACTTCCGGGTGCGGGAGACCCAGTACTTC; CDR3aa: CSVEPSNFRVRETQYF; abundance: few; d_gene: -; v_gene: TRBV29-1; j_gene: TRBJ2-5
CDR3nt: TGCAGTGCTATCGGAGCCTCTGGGGCCAACGTCCTGACTTTC; CDR3aa: CSAIGASGANVLTF; abundance: few; d_gene: -; v_gene: TRBV20-1; j_gene: TRBJ2-6
CDR3nt: TGCAGCGTTGATAGCCCCGGGACAGTCAGCCCAGATACGCAGTATTTT; CDR3aa: CSVDSPGTVSPDTQYF; abundance: -; d_gene: TRBD1; v_gene: TRBV29-1; j_gene: TRBJ2-3
CDR3nt: TGTGCCAGCAGCTTAGGTCGGGTTTCGCAGCCCCAGCATTTT; CDR3aa: CASSLGRVSQPQHF; abundance: many; d_gene: -; v_gene: TRBV7-2; j_gene: TRBJ1-5
CDR3nt: TGTGCCACCAGCAGAGATTTACTAGCCGATTACAATGAGCAGTTCTTC; CDR3aa: CATSRDLLADYNEQFF; abundance: few; d_gene: -; v_gene: TRBV15; j_gene: TRBJ2-1
CDR3nt: TGTGCCAGCACCGTAAGGACTAGCGGGGATACTAGCACAGATACGCAGTATTTT; CDR3aa: CASTVRTSGDTSTDTQYF; abundance: few; d_gene: TRBD2; v_gene: TRBV12-3/TRBV12-4; j_gene: TRBJ2-3
CDR3nt: TGTGCCAGCAGCCAAGTAGCGGGGGTAGAGACCCAGTACTTC; CDR3aa: CASSQVAGVETQYF; abundance: -; d_gene: TRBD2; v_gene: TRBV4-2; j_gene: TRBJ2-5
CDR3nt: TGTGCCAGCTCACCCCAAGAGACCCAGTACTTC; CDR3aa: CASSPQETQYF; abundance: many; d_gene: -; v_gene: TRBV18; j_gene: TRBJ2-5
CDR3nt: TGTGCCGGAGGGCGAGCGGGGGGAACAGATACGCAGTATTTT; CDR3aa: CAGGRAGGTDTQYF; abundance: -; d_gene: TRBD2; v_gene: TRBV7-9; j_gene: TRBJ2-3